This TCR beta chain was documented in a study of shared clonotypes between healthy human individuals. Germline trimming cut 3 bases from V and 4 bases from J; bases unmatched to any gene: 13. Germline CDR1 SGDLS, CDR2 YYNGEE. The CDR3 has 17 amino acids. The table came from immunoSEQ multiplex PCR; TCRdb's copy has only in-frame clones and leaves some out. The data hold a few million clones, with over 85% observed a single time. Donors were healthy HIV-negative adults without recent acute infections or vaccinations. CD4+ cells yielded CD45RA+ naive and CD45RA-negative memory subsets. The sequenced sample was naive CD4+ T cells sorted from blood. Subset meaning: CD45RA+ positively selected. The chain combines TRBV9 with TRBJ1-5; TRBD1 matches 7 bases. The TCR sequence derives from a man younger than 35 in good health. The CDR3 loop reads CASSDHRDRVQNQPQHF. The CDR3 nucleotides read TGTGCCAGCAGCGACCACCGTGACAGGGTTCAAAATCAGCCCCAGCATTTT.